The 23 T cell receptor beta chains below were found in one sample sequenced in a study of cytomegalovirus exposure and HLA in healthy donors (TCRdb year 2017). Library creation used the immunoSEQ multiplex PCR assay. A mixture of 60 forward primers for TCR Vbeta segments and 13 reverse primers for TCR Jbeta segments was used in the multiplex PCR. What TCRdb holds here is the immuneACCESS table cut down to in-frame rearrangements. Part of the clones is not present; checked against another copy, under half of the missing clones reflect an unresolved V gene, and the others are unexplained. Present in this sample are 110,000 to 150,000 clones, about 82% of which were seen just once. Of the sample, approximately 3% is held by the ten largest clones. Source material: PBMCs. These receptors were collected from a male donor in good health and CMV-seronegative.

The chain has TRBV5-1 and TRBJ2-1; 7 nucleotides align to TRBD1. This CDR3 comprises 14 residues. Trimming cost V 6 bases and J 7 bases; bases outside gene matches: 10. Germline assignment: CDR1 SGHRS and CDR2 YFSETQ. CDR3 nucleotide sequence: TGCGCCAGCACAAAGACAGGGCCTCAGAATGAGCAGTTCTTC. The encoded protein is CASTKTGPQNEQFF.

The V call is TRBV19, the J call TRBJ1-1, with 7 bases fitting TRBD1. Unmatched junction bases numbered 10, after V lost 5 bases and J lost 1 base. CDR3 length: 16 amino acids. In germline, CDR1 is LNHDA, CDR2 SQIVND (reference sequence). CDR3 sequence reads: CASSARKTGPNTEAFF. CDR3 bases: TGTGCCAGTAGTGCAAGGAAGACAGGGCCGAACACTGAAGCTTTCTTT.

The table lists this clone with a count of one. This rearrangement joins TRBV7-9 to TRBJ1-1; no reliable D call. Germline V gene data show CDR1 as SEHNR and CDR2 as FQNEAQ (reference sequence). The CDR3 loop spans 13 amino acids. The germline V and J ends were trimmed by 1 base and 2 bases, with 5 bases remaining between them. The CDR3 DNA is TGTGCCAGCAGCTTAGACAGTAACACTGAAGCTTTCTTT. It yields the protein CASSLDSNTEAFF.

The chain is built from TRBV20-1 and TRBJ2-1; the D is unclear. CDR1 and CDR2 from the germline V gene are DFQATT and SNEGSKA (reference sequence). The CDR3 contains 10 residues. Trimming took off 5 bases at V and 5 bases at J, with 4 bases between the two ends. CDR3 nucleotide sequence: TGCAGTGCTTCGGACAATGAGCAGTTCTTC. This codes for CSASDNEQFF.

The chain combines TRBV6-1 with TRBJ1-2; D might be TRBD1 (5 bases). With 3 bases removed from V and 4 bases from J, the gap between germline ends came to 12 bases. The CDR3 length is 14 residues. The V gene's germline CDR1 is MNHNS and CDR2 SASEGT. The chain's CDR3 is CASSEWRDSYGYTF. As DNA, the CDR3 is TGTGCCAGCAGTGAGTGGAGAGACAGCTATGGCTACACCTTC.

The chain employs TRBV7-2 and TRBJ2-7; D remains ambiguous. This CDR3 comprises 12 residues. Germline V gene lookup returns CDR1 SGHTA and CDR2 FQGNSA. V dropped 1 base and J dropped 4 bases, with 5 bases sitting between them. The CDR3 sequence: CASSLVEYEQYF. Here the CDR3 DNA reads TGTGCCAGCAGCTTAGTGGAGTACGAGCAGTACTTC.

V usage is TRBV4-1 and J usage is TRBJ1-2; 7 bases fit TRBD1. The CDR3 sequence is 16 residues long. Trimming removed 1 base from V and 1 base from J; junction bases left unmatched: 6. CDR1 is MGHRA and CDR2 is YSYEKL in the germline V gene. The CDR3 loop reads CASSQVGTVFNYGYTF. CDR3 DNA: TGCGCCAGCAGCCAAGTCGGGACAGTCTTTAACTATGGCTACACCTTC.

The CDR3, as DNA: TGTGCCAGCACCCCGACTAGCGGGGGTCGGGGGGAGCAGTACTTC. Protein product: CASTPTSGGRGEQYF. This sequence joins TRBV5-4 and TRBJ2-7, with 12 bases that match TRBD2. Per the germline V gene, CDR1 is SGHNT and CDR2 is YYREEE (reference sequence). This CDR3 is 15 amino acids long. Trimming at V came to 6 bases and at J to 7 bases, leaving 11 bases not matched to a gene. The variable domain in full, completed from reference TRBV5-4 and TRBJ2-7, reads ETGVTQSPTHLIKTRGQQVTLRCSSQSGHNTVSWYQQALGQGPQFIFQYYREEENGRGNFPPRFSGLQFPNYSSELNVNALELDDSALYLCASTPTSGGRGEQYFGPGTRLTVT.

The chain is built from TRBV5-1 and TRBJ1-2, with TRBD1 matching 7 bases. The CDR3 is 14 residues long. The ends lost 0 bases at V and 7 bases at J; junction bases unmatched: 6. Germline-derived CDR1 and CDR2 are SGHRS and YFSETQ. The CDR3 nucleotides are TGCGCCAGCAGCTTGGGTGACAGGGCTGGTGGCTACACCTTC. Its protein product is CASSLGDRAGGYTF.

The V and J genes are TRBV5-6 and TRBJ1-2; a weak D match, TRBD1 (6 bases). This CDR3 comprises 12 residues. V was cut by 0 bases and J by 6 bases, with 6 bases left in between. CDR1 and CDR2 from the germline V gene are SGHDT and YYEEEE. CDR3 DNA: TGTGCCAGCAGCTTGGACAGGGATGGCTACACCTTC. This codes for CASSLDRDGYTF.

The V and J genes are TRBV6-5 and TRBJ1-1; TRBD1 agrees at 9 bases. From germline, CDR1 is MNHEY and CDR2 SVGAGI. This CDR3 is built from 14 residues. The V segment lost 0 bases and the J segment 11 bases; nucleotides outside the gene matches: 7. The CDR3 region has the DNA TGTGCCAGCAGTTACTCGAACAGGGGGCTTCGGGCTTTCTTT. This gives the protein CASSYSNRGLRAFF.

CDR3 DNA: TGTGCCAGCAGCTTAGCCCCTTCAGCGGCCAACAAAAACATTCAGTACTTC. Its protein is CASSLAPSAANKNIQYF. The chain couples TRBV11-2 to TRBJ2-4; possibly TRBD2 for D (5 bases). There are 17 residues in the CDR3. V shed 1 base and J shed 3 bases, with 16 bases lying between them. Germline CDR1 is SGHAT and CDR2 is FQNNGV.

The J gene is TRBJ2-1, the V gene TRBV5-1, with TRBD2 identical over 9 bases. The CDR3 totals 18 residues. Germline CDR1 SGHRS, CDR2 YFSETQ. With V trimmed by 0 bases and J by 1 base, 8 bases remained unmatched. The CDR3 region is CASSLVSSGDLSYNEQFF. The CDR3 nucleotides read TGCGCCAGCAGCTTGGTGTCTAGCGGGGACCTTTCCTACAATGAGCAGTTCTTC.

The chain's CDR3 is CASSYSTGEETQYF. CDR3 DNA: TGTGCCAGCAGTTACTCTACAGGGGAAGAGACCCAGTACTTC. The chain employs TRBV6-6 and TRBJ2-5; 7 bases are a match to TRBD1. This CDR3 region has 14 residues. Germline V gene lookup returns CDR1 MNHNY and CDR2 SVGAGI (reference sequence). V lost 0 bases to trimming and J lost 3 bases; unmatched junction nucleotides: 1.

The rearrangement uses TRBV10-2 and TRBJ2-7; 7 bases agree with TRBD2. Trimming cost V 3 bases and J 9 bases; bases outside gene matches: 11. The CDR3 loop spans 14 amino acids. CDR1 is WSHSY and CDR2 is SAAADI in the germline V gene. CDR3 DNA: TGCGCCAGCAGTGAAGGGGACTACTACTCAGGGCAGTACTTC. Residues: CASSEGDYYSGQYF.

The chain combines TRBV19 with TRBJ1-1; D call uncertain. CDR1 LNHDA and CDR2 SQIVND come from the germline V gene (reference sequence). This CDR3 region has 12 residues. The germline V and J ends were trimmed by 8 bases and 1 base, with 8 bases remaining between them. CDR3 in amino acids: CASLRGNTEAFF. The DNA for the CDR3 is TGTGCCAGTCTTCGGGGGAACACTGAAGCTTTCTTT.

J is TRBJ1-1 and V is TRBV28, with D perhaps matching TRBD1 (6 bases). Trimming took off 5 bases at V and 1 base at J, with 17 bases between the two ends. The CDR3 has 16 residues. CDR1 is MDHEN, CDR2 SYDVKM, per germline. CDR3 sequence: CASSTNLRGSNTEAFF. The CDR3 region has the DNA TGTGCCAGCAGTACTAACCTCAGGGGCTCGAACACTGAAGCTTTCTTT.

This chain connects TRBV7-6 to TRBJ1-1; D gene unclear. This CDR3 has 17 residues. CDR1 and CDR2 (germline): SGHVS, FNYEAQ. Deletions cut 4 bases from V and 1 base from J, with 19 bases between. Written as DNA, the CDR3 is TGTGCCAGCAGCTGGCAATCAAACGGGGTGACGAACACTGAAGCTTTCTTT. This gives the protein CASSWQSNGVTNTEAFF.

This chain uses TRBV29-1 with TRBJ2-3; 14 nucleotides match TRBD2. The trim removed 6 bases at V and 4 bases at J, leaving 9 bases unmatched. There are 16 residues in the CDR3. Germline CDR1 is SQVTM and CDR2 is ANQGSEA. The CDR3 here is CSVPRLAGGPSDTQYF. DNA of the CDR3: TGCAGCGTCCCCAGACTAGCGGGAGGGCCATCAGATACGCAGTATTTT.

This chain links TRBV6-5 with TRBJ2-3; possible D gene TRBD1, 6 bases. The CDR3 has 13 residues. V was shortened by 2 bases and J by 5 bases, with 8 bases between the two germline ends. The germline V gene has CDR1 MNHEY and CDR2 SVGAGI. The CDR3 spells CASSYEGGDTQYF. The CDR3 DNA reads TGTGCCAGCAGTTACGAAGGGGGAGATACGCAGTATTTT.

This rearrangement joins TRBV7-3 to TRBJ1-1; no clear D. Germline loops: CDR1 SGHTA, CDR2 FQGTGA. The length of the CDR3 is 13 residues. The V end lost 5 bases, the J end lost 4 bases, and 11 bases lay between the germline ends. CDR3 sequence (DNA): TGTGCCAGCAGCGCCGACTTCTCCACTGAAGCTTTCTTT. As protein: CASSADFSTEAFF.

V is TRBV6-5 and J is TRBJ2-7; D remains ambiguous. The CDR3 consists of 14 residues. The V end was cut by 2 bases, the J end by 0 bases, with 8 bases between. CDR1 and CDR2 (germline): MNHEY, SVGAGI. CDR3 DNA: TGTGCCAGCAGTTACGGAGTCGGCTCCTACGAGCAGTACTTC. Translating it yields CASSYGVGSYEQYF.

V usage is TRBV19 and J usage is TRBJ1-5, with unresolved D. Germline V gene lookup returns CDR1 LNHDA and CDR2 SQIVND (reference sequence). V lost 1 base to trimming and J lost 0 bases, with 7 bases between them. This CDR3 has 15 amino acids. CDR3 sequence: CASSIVKYSNQPQHF. The DNA of the CDR3 is TGTGCCAGTAGTATAGTTAAATATAGCAATCAGCCCCAGCATTTT. Variable domain in full (rest from reference TRBV19 and TRBJ1-5): DGGITQSPKYLFRKEGQNVTLSCEQNLNHDAMYWYRQDPGQGLRLIYYSQIVNDFQKGDIAEGYSVSREKKESFPLTVTSAQKNPTAFYLCASSIVKYSNQPQHFGDGTRLSIL.